This T cell receptor (beta chain) was identified during a study of blood T cell repertoires in COVID-19 (dated by TCRdb to the early 2020s). Broadly, across the study: Samples from collaborators originated in the United States, Italy and Spain and spanned both the acute and convalescent phases of COVID-19. The prospective study material was composed of cDNA or gDNA derived from T cells, B-cell-depleted T cells, or PBMCs. A freely available public database, intended as a resource for researchers studying the immune response to SARS-CoV-2, is where the repertoires were released. The dataset comprised deeply sampled blood TCRbeta repertoires from subjects exposed to, actively infected with, or recovered from COVID-19. The samples were drawn from two sources: the first 160 participants of the ongoing ImmuneRACE study, and 950 to 1,500 subjects contributed by 6 global collaborators. Nearly every sample came with metadata listing a de-identified subject ID, COVID-19 status, age in years and sex. HLA class I and class II types, where available, came from metadata supplied by the sample provider rather than from assay-based typing. Results and caveats for the whole study, not just this receptor: The amount of clinical and demographic metadata varied by source and participant and was provided uncurated.

TCRbeta CDR3 regions were amplified from genomic DNA by means of the immunoSEQ Assay, a bias-controlled multiplex PCR. The study's own analysis went as follows. Nucleated cell counts per sample were estimated from amplification of reference gene primers within the assay. Sequence reads were collapsed and filtered to measure the absolute abundance of every unique TCRbeta CDR3 rearrangement. For each sample, productive Simpson clonality was calculated as the square root of Simpson's diversity index across productive rearrangements. TCRdb holds this immuneACCESS table with in-frame rearrangements only. Some clones are missing; in checked studies, unresolved V genes explain under half, and the rest has no known cause. V, J and clone size were drawn from that table, and D and trimming were deduced from the DNA. Here the sample has approximately 340,000 clones; more than 70% occur a single time. 2.5% to 3.5% of the sample belongs to the ten largest clones.

Each collaborating institution followed its own protocols to collect whole blood in K2EDTA tubes. Collaborator samples were shipped for TCRbeta analysis as frozen whole blood, isolated PBMCs, or DNA extracted from either sample type. About this clone itself: Its antigen is still unknown. No base qualities exist here, and no much larger clone lies one base off it.

Material: peripheral blood. This receptor was taken from a man aged 25 to 45 with active or convalescent COVID-19.

The nucleotide sequence reads as follows: TGTGCCAGCAGTTCCATTTTACCGACTCTGAGGAACACTGAAGCTTTCTTT. It translates as CASSSILPTLRNTEAFF. Rearrangement joined TRBV6-2 or TRBV6-3 to TRBJ1-1; the D gene cannot be resolved reliably. V and J lose 4 bases and 1 base, and a span of 19 bases separates them. Taken from the germline V gene, the CDR1 and CDR2 loops are MNHEY and SVGEGT. From the cysteine through the phenylalanine, the CDR3 covers 17 amino acids. Left in the record is the CDR3 DNA by itself, 51 bases read in frame from the first base.